The 20 T cell receptor beta chains reported below all come from one sample, sequenced in a study of neurological immune-mediated disorders. TCRdb independently ran MiXCR on the 5' RACE reads; one entry per CDR3 protein. The table includes 55,000 to 80,000 distinct CDR3 sequences, approximately 4.6% detected once. The sequenced sample consisted of PBMCs. These receptors all stem from a woman between 45 and 65 years old with multiple sclerosis.

There are many counts of this clonotype. V is TRBV4-2 and J is TRBJ2-7; D possibly corresponds to TRBD1 (6 bases). Germline CDR1 reads LGHNA; CDR2 reads YNFKEQ. Trimming left V 1 base short and J 2 bases short, with 15 bases between. The CDR3 sequence is 16 residues long. The CDR3 nucleotides read TGTGCCAGCAGCCAAGGCCTAACATGGGGGCCCTACGAGCAGTACTTC. It translates to CASSQGLTWGPYEQYF.

This clonotype appeared many times. J is TRBJ1-4 and V is TRBV27, with D tentatively TRBD1 (6 bases). The CDR3 contains 14 residues. Germline assignment: CDR1 MNHEY and CDR2 SMNVEV (reference sequence). Trimming removed 2 bases from V and 5 bases from J, with 9 bases in between. The CDR3 coding sequence is TGTGCCAGCAGTTTAGCAGGGGAAAATGAAAAACTGTTTTTT. This codes for CASSLAGENEKLFF.

There are many counts of this clonotype. The genes are TRBV3-1 and TRBJ2-1; no firm D call. The CDR3 is 15 amino acids. V lost 4 bases to trimming and J lost 6 bases, with 16 bases between them. Germline CDR1 is LGHDT and CDR2 is YNNKEL (reference sequence). CDR3 nucleotide sequence: TGTGCCAGCAGCCTCCGGGCCAGGACCTTCAATGAGCAGTTCTTC. Translated: CASSLRARTFNEQFF.

In this sample, this clonotype turned up many times. CDR3: CASSLDRGNYGYTF. CDR3 nucleotides: TGCGCCAGCAGCCTAGACAGGGGAAACTATGGCTACACCTTC. This chain joins TRBV5-1 and TRBJ1-2, with 8 bases identical to TRBD1. Germline lookup yields CDR1 SGHRS and CDR2 YFSETQ. The junction had 4 bases not matched to a gene; V was cut back by 4 bases and J by 2 bases. The CDR3 extends over 14 amino acids.

This clonotype was observed many times. The V gene is TRBV27, the J gene TRBJ1-2, with 7 bases that match TRBD1. The CDR3 has 14 residues. Trimming took 4 bases from V and 4 from J; bases not matched to a gene: 6. Germline CDR1 is MNHEY and CDR2 is SMNVEV (reference sequence). CDR3 bases: TGTGCCAGCAGTTGGGGACAGAGGGGCTATGGCTACACCTTC. Translating gives CASSWGQRGYGYTF.

This clonotype was seen at least ten times. This chain uses TRBV3-1 with TRBJ2-4; D may be TRBD2 (6 bases). CDR3 length equals 12 residues. The germline V and J ends were trimmed by 5 bases and 10 bases, with 12 bases remaining between them. The germline V gene encodes CDR1 LGHDT and CDR2 YNNKEL (reference sequence). CDR3 protein: CASSKRAGIQYF. The DNA of the CDR3 is TGTGCCAGCAGCAAACGGGCGGGAATTCAGTACTTC.

The table lists this clonotype with many counts. The chain is built from TRBV5-1 and TRBJ1-3, with D possibly TRBD1 on 5 matching bases. The V gene's germline CDR1 is SGHRS and CDR2 YFSETQ. The CDR3 runs 16 residues. Deletions cut 0 bases from V and 5 bases from J, with 15 bases between. The CDR3 coding sequence is TGCGCCAGCAGCTTGGAGGCAGGGCAAATCAGAAACACCATATATTTT. Protein sequence: CASSLEAGQIRNTIYF.

This clonotype was recorded at least ten times. This chain links TRBV2 with TRBJ1-2; no firm D call. The CDR3 runs 12 residues. Germline CDR1 is SNHLY and CDR2 is FYNNEI. Trimming removed 2 bases at V and 6 bases at J, with 7 bases between. The CDR3 loop reads CASSESANGYTF. As DNA, the CDR3 is TGTGCCAGCAGTGAATCGGCAAATGGCTACACCTTC.

Ten or more counts support this clonotype. This chain uses TRBV5-1 with TRBJ1-5; 8 bases are shared with TRBD1. The germline gives CDR1 SGHRS, CDR2 YFSETQ. The J segment lost 2 bases and the V segment lost 2 bases, leaving 6 bases of the junction unmatched. The CDR3 is made up of 16 amino acids. Here the CDR3 reads CASSFDGQGGNQPQHF. In DNA, the CDR3 is TGCGCCAGCAGCTTTGATGGACAGGGTGGCAATCAGCCCCAGCATTTT.

This clonotype was recorded at least ten times. The chain links TRBV6-2 or TRBV6-3 to TRBJ2-7; D might be TRBD1 or TRBD2, each matching 5 bases. V was clipped by 6 bases and J by 3 bases, with 18 bases between them. The germline CDR1 and CDR2 sequences are MNHEY and SVGEGT. The CDR3 runs 15 residues. The CDR3 sequence is CASRPGTERNYEQYF. The DNA for the CDR3 is TGTGCCAGCAGACCCGGGACGGAGCGGAACTACGAGCAGTACTTC.

This clonotype was seen repeatedly, ten times or more. The genes are TRBV24-1 and TRBJ1-1, with 11 bases aligning to TRBD1. Germline CDR1 KGHDR, CDR2 SFDVKD. Trimming at V came to 3 bases and at J to 4 bases, leaving 3 bases not matched to a gene. The CDR3 has 15 amino acids. CDR3 sequence: CATSDPGTGGTEAFF. The CDR3 DNA reads TGTGCCACCAGTGATCCGGGGACAGGGGGCACTGAAGCTTTCTTT.

The rearrangement uses TRBV20-1 and TRBJ2-3, with a tentative D call TRBD2 (7 bases). The CDR3 sequence is 14 residues long. Germline V gene data show CDR1 as DFQATT and CDR2 as SNEGSKA (reference sequence). V lost 4 bases and J lost 6, with 17 bases in between. Here the CDR3 reads CSATQGGGPDTQYF. The CDR3 bases are TGCAGTGCTACTCAAGGGGGGGGCCCCGATACGCAGTATTTT.

This clonotype was observed many times. The chain uses TRBV7-9 and TRBJ2-1; maybe TRBD1 (6 bases). The V end was cut by 4 bases, the J end by 6 bases, with 13 bases between. CDR1 is SEHNR, CDR2 FQNEAQ, per germline (reference sequence). This CDR3 is built from 14 residues. The CDR3 loop is CASSSGQLGNEQFF. In nucleotides, the CDR3 is TGTGCCAGCAGCTCAGGACAGTTAGGCAATGAGCAGTTCTTC.

The rearrangement links TRBV24-1 to TRBJ2-3; TRBD1 is a possible D gene (6 bases). Germline values: CDR1 KGHDR, CDR2 SFDVKD. This CDR3 is 15 amino acids long. Trimming shortened V by 3 bases and J by 5 bases, and 14 bases separated the two germline ends. The CDR3 nucleotides are TGTGCCACCAGTGATGCACAGGGAACTGGAGATACGCAGTATTTT. Translation gives CATSDAQGTGDTQYF.

This clonotype was recorded many times. This chain connects TRBV18 to TRBJ1-4; no clear D gene. V was clipped by 5 bases and J by 8 bases, with 6 bases between them. The germline gives CDR1 KGHSH, CDR2 LQKENI. CDR3 length: 11 amino acids. The DNA of the CDR3 is TGTGCCAGCTCATCCGGCGAAAAACTGTTTTTT. Translation: CASSSGEKLFF.

This clonotype has ten or more counts. The rearrangement links TRBV6-5 to TRBJ1-2; D remains unclear. CDR3 length equals 14 residues. V dropped 5 bases and J dropped 1 base, with 11 bases sitting between them. CDR1 is MNHEY and CDR2 is SVGAGI in the germline V gene. CDR3 nucleotide sequence: TGTGCCAGCAGTCTCCGTGGAGGTAACTATGGCTACACCTTC. Translating it yields CASSLRGGNYGYTF.

This sequence joins TRBV18 and TRBJ2-1; the D gene is possibly TRBD1 (6 bases). The CDR3 is 16 amino acids. Trimming stripped 4 bases from V and 1 base from J, with 14 bases between. Germline V gives CDR1 KGHSH, CDR2 LQKENI. CDR3 in DNA: TGTGCCAGCTCACTGACAGGTCCCGAATCCTACAATGAGCAGTTCTTC. It encodes CASSLTGPESYNEQFF.

This clonotype was detected ten times or more. This chain uses TRBV7-9 with TRBJ2-1; D is unclear. This CDR3 has 14 amino acids. Germline loops: CDR1 SEHNR, CDR2 FQNEAQ (reference sequence). V shed 5 bases and J shed 6 bases, with 14 bases lying between them. CDR3 sequence reads: CASSLVKGFNEQFF. The CDR3 nucleotides read TGTGCCAGCAGCCTCGTGAAGGGTTTCAATGAGCAGTTCTTC.

In the case of this clonotype: Relative to the germline gene, one junction end is altered; a read error may explain this. V gene TRBV4-1 combines with J gene TRBJ2-6; TRBD1 agrees at 8 bases. CDR1 is MGHRA, CDR2 YSYEKL, per germline. This CDR3 contains 18 residues. The CDR3 bases are TGCGCCAGCAGCCAATCACTGAGGACAGGGCCCGGGGCCAAAGTCCTGACTTTC. Its protein is CASSQSLRTGPGAKVLTF.

This clonotype appeared many times. The chain has TRBV5-1 and TRBJ2-5, with D unclear. This CDR3 contains 13 residues. The V gene's germline CDR1 is SGHRS and CDR2 YFSETQ. The ends were cut back, 1 base at V and 3 bases at J, with 7 bases in the middle. The CDR3 coding sequence is TGCGCCAGCAGCTTGTCAGAAGAAGAGACCCAGTACTTC. Protein sequence: CASSLSEEETQYF.